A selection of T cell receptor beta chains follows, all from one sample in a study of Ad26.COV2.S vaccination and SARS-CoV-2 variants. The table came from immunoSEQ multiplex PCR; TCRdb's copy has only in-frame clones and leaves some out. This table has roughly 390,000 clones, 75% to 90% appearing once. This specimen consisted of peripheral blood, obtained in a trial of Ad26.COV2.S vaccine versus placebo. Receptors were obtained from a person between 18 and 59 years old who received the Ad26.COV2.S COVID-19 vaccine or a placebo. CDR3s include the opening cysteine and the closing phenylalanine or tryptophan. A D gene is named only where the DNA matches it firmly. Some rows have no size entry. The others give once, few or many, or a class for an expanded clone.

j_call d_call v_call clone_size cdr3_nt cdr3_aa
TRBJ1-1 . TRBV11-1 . TGTGCCAGCAGCTTAGGTCAGAACACTGAAGCTTTCTTT CASSLGQNTEAFF
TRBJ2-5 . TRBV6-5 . TGTGCCAGCACTCCAGGGAGTACTGGGACCCAGTACTTC CASTPGSTGTQYF
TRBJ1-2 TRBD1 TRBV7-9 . TGTGCCAGCAGCCCTGGGGACAGGGGAGACTACACCTTC CASSPGDRGDYTF
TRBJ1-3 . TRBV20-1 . TGCAGTGCGGGCCCTGGAAACACCATATATTTT CSAGPGNTIYF
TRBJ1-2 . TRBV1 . TGCACCAGCAGCCAAGACACGCTTAACTATGGCTACACCTTC CTSSQDTLNYGYTF
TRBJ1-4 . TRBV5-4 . TGTGCCAGCAGCCCTGGGGCAGGGACAACTAATGAAAAACTGTTTTTT CASSPGAGTTNEKLFF
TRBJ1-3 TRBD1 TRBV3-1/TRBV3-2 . TGTGCCAGCAGCCGGGACAGGGGAACTGGAAACACCATATATTTT CASSRDRGTGNTIYF
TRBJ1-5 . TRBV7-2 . TGTGCCAGCAGCTTAGGAGGGGGACGGCCCCAGCATTTT CASSLGGGRPQHF
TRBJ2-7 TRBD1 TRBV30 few TGTGCCTGGTGGGGACAGGGTGGGCGCGAGCAGTACTTC CAWWGQGGREQYF
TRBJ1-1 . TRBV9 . TGTGCCAGCAGCGTATCCGGGAACACTGAAGCTTTCTTT CASSVSGNTEAFF
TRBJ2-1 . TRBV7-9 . TGTGCCAGCAGAGGTGGTGCAGAGACCTCCAATGAGCAGTTCTTC CASRGGAETSNEQFF
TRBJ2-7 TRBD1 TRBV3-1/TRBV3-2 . TGTGCCAGCAGCCAAGGATTACAGGGGGAGGACGAGCAGTACTTC CASSQGLQGEDEQYF
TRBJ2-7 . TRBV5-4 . TGTGCCAGCAGCTTGGGGCTCGTGGGAGATGCCTACGAGCAGTACTTC CASSLGLVGDAYEQYF
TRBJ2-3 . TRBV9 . TGTGCCAGCAGCCCGAGGGTCGGAGATACGCAGTATTTT CASSPRVGDTQYF
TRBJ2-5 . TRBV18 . TGTGCCAGCTCACCACCGGAAGCACCAGGGACCCAGTACTTC CASSPPEAPGTQYF
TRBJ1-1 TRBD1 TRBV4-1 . TGCGCCAGCAGCCCCCTCGGTTTTGGGGACAGGGGGTGGACTGAAGCTTTCTTT CASSPLGFGDRGWTEAFF
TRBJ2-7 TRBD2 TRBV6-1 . TGTGCCAGCAGTGAAGCTAGGCAGGGACTAGCGGGGTCCTACGAGCAGTACTTC CASSEARQGLAGSYEQYF
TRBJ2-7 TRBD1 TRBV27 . TGTGCCAGCAGCGCCGGGACAGGGGTAGGCGAGCAGTACTTC CASSAGTGVGEQYF
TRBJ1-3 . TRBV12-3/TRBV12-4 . TGTGCCAGCAGCGGACAGTTTGGAAACACCATATATTTT CASSGQFGNTIYF
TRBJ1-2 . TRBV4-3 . TGCGCCAGCAGCCAAGATCACACGAGCTATGGCTACACCTTC CASSQDHTSYGYTF
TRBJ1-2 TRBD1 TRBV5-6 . TGTGCCAGCAGCCCTACAGGGGTGGTGAACTATGGCTACACCTTC CASSPTGVVNYGYTF
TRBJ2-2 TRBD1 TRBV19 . TGTGCCAGTAGTATCCGCACAGGGGGCGCCGGGACCGGGGAGCTGTTTTTT CASSIRTGGAGTGELFF
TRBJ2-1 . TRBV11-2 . TGTGCCAGCAGCCTTACGTCCCATGAGCAGTTCTTC CASSLTSHEQFF
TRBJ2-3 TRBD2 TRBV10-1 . TGCGCCAGCAGGCTAGCGGGGGGGTTCCTAAAGACAGATACGCAGTATTTT CASRLAGGFLKTDTQYF
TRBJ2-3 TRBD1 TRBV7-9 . TGTGCCAGCAGCTTATCTGGGACAGACACAGATACGCAGTATTTT CASSLSGTDTDTQYF
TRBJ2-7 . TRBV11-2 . TGTGCCAGCAGCTTAGGGGACGAGCAGTACTTC CASSLGDEQYF
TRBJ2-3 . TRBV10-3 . TGTGCCATCAGTGAAGGGACCCTCACAGATACGCAGTATTTT CAISEGTLTDTQYF